The source of this TCR beta chain is a study of T cells in Graves' hyperthyroidism and ophthalmopathy. Study context: Peripheral blood collection took place at initial diagnosis, before any treatment.

Study-wide findings and caveats: Onset of ophthalmopathy came a median approximately 6.5 months after the model predicted it. Blood samples included most of the expanded thyroid clonotypes exceeding 0.001.

V lost 7 bases to trimming and J lost 6 bases; unmatched junction nucleotides: 11. Germline CDR1 MDHEN, CDR2 SYDVKM. This CDR3 is 14 amino acids long. TCR beta CDR3 regions were amplified from RNA transcripts. TCR CDR3 regions were first amplified by RT-PCR with HTBI primers. From the multiplex PCR reads, TCRdb called clonotypes with MiXCR, one entry per CDR3 protein. Found here are a few hundred thousand distinct CDR3 sequences, 15% to 19% of them singletons; the top ten hold roughly 6.6%. Uncontrolled infections, other autoimmune diseases, pregnancy or lactation led to exclusion of patients. This clonotype was counted at least ten times. Its antigen is not identified.

This sequence was found in a woman younger than 45 with Graves' hyperthyroidism. The chain uses TRBV28 and TRBJ2-7; 8 bases agree with TRBD1. The sequencing input was blood. CDR3 loop: CASIGGTGPGEQYF. Written as DNA, the CDR3 is TGTGCCAGCATAGGGGGGACAGGACCCGGCGAGCAGTACTTC.